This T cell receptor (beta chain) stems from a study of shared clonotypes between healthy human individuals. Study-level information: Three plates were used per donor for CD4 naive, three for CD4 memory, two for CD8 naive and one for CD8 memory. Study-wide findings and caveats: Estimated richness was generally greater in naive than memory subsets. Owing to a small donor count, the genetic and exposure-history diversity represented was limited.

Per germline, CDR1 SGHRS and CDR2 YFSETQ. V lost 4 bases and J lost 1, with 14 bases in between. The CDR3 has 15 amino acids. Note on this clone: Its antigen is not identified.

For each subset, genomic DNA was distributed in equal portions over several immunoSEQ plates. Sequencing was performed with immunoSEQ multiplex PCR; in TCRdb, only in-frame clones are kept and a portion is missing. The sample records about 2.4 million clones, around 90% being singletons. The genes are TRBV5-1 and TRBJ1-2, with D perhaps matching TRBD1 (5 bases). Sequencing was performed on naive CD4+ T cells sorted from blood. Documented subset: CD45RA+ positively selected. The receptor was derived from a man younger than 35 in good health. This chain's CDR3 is CASSPDRGGNYGYTF. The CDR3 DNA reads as TGCGCCAGCAGCCCGGATCGGGGGGGTAACTATGGCTACACCTTC.